This entry lists 15 T cell receptor beta chains sequenced from one sample in a study of T cell responses to AZD1222 COVID-19 vaccine. Repertoires were generated with immunoSEQ multiplex PCR, while TCRdb's copy carries only in-frame clones and drops some. The table shows 110,000 or so clones, with more than 75% occurring only once. This specimen consisted of peripheral blood, obtained on day 0 of AZD1222 vaccination. The receptors derive from an adult in good health.

The genes are TRBV19 and TRBJ1-2, with D perhaps TRBD1 (5 bases). The germline gives CDR1 LNHDA, CDR2 SQIVND (reference sequence). Trimming removed 5 bases at V and 4 bases at J, with 20 bases between. The CDR3 spans 16 residues. The CDR3, as DNA: TGTGCCAGTAGTCCCCGGGGGAACAGTCCCTCCTATGGCTACACCTTC. It yields the protein CASSPRGNSPSYGYTF.

This rearrangement joins TRBV14 to TRBJ2-2, with D possibly TRBD2 on 6 matching bases. With 4 bases removed from V and 3 bases from J, the gap between germline ends came to 12 bases. Germline V CDR1 and CDR2: SGHDN, FVKESK. The CDR3 is 15 residues long. The CDR3 spells CASSLERVYTGELFF. CDR3 in DNA: TGTGCCAGCAGCCTAGAGCGGGTGTACACCGGGGAGCTGTTTTTT.

The chain has TRBV5-1 and TRBJ1-4; the match to TRBD1 covers 9 bases. J lost 7 bases, V lost 4 bases, and 8 bases had no gene match. There are 15 residues in the CDR3. Germline-derived CDR1 and CDR2 are SGHRS and YFSETQ. This CDR3 reads CASSPPGQGGEKLFF. CDR3 nucleotide sequence: TGCGCCAGCAGCCCACCGGGACAGGGAGGTGAAAAACTGTTTTTT.

V is TRBV5-4 and J is TRBJ2-1; 7 bases line up with TRBD2. CDR3 length equals 16 residues. Germline CDR1 and CDR2: SGHNT and YYREEE (reference sequence). CDR3 amino acids: CASARVGGTSYNEQFF. DNA for the CDR3: TGTGCGAGCGCCAGGGTGGGGGGGACCTCCTACAATGAGCAGTTCTTC.

The chain combines TRBV9 with TRBJ2-5; D possibly corresponds to TRBD2 (6 bases). Germline CDR1 is SGDLS and CDR2 is YYNGEE. This CDR3 comprises 16 residues. V was trimmed by 0 bases and J by 2 bases, leaving 14 bases between them. The CDR3 region is CASSVALEGPQETQYF. The DNA of the CDR3 is TGTGCCAGCAGCGTAGCCCTGGAGGGACCTCAAGAGACCCAGTACTTC.

V is TRBV2 and J is TRBJ2-5; possibly TRBD2 for D (6 bases). The CDR3 length is 13 residues. V was trimmed by 8 bases and J by 5 bases, leaving 15 bases between them. Per germline, CDR1 SNHLY and CDR2 FYNNEI. The CDR3 DNA sequence: TGTGCCAGCTCCCGAGGGGAGGTGGAGACCCAGTACTTC. Its protein is CASSRGEVETQYF.

This clone was seen only once. The gene calls are TRBV6-2 or TRBV6-3 and TRBJ2-1; maybe TRBD2 (5 bases). Between the trimmed V and J ends, which lost 0 bases and 5 bases, there was a span of 8 bases. The CDR3 runs 14 residues. From germline, CDR1 is MNHEY and CDR2 SVGEGT. The CDR3 here is CASSYSGANNEQFF. CDR3 coding DNA: TGTGCCAGCAGTTACTCGGGAGCCAACAATGAGCAGTTCTTC.

This chain links TRBV11-2 with TRBJ1-2; TRBD1 is a possible D gene (6 bases). CDR1 and CDR2 from the germline V gene are SGHAT and FQNNGV. Trimming removed 4 bases at V and 11 bases at J, with 14 bases between. CDR3 size: 12 residues. This CDR3 reads CASSSRQVEYTF. CDR3 bases: TGTGCCAGCAGCTCTCGACAGGTGGAGTACACCTTC.

The chain has TRBV7-8 and TRBJ1-1, with D perhaps TRBD1 (5 bases). Germline loops: CDR1 SGHVS, CDR2 FQNEAQ. Trimming cost V 4 bases and J 3 bases, with 15 bases left between them. The CDR3 has 15 residues. This chain's CDR3 is CASSSDSDRHTEAFF. In DNA, the CDR3 is TGTGCCAGCAGCTCCGACAGCGATCGCCACACTGAAGCTTTCTTT. Together with reference TRBV7-8 and TRBJ1-1, the CDR3 gives the full variable domain: GAGVSQSPRYKVAKRGQDVALRCDPISGHVSLFWYQQALGQGPEFLTYFQNEAQLDKSGLPSDRFFAERPEGSVSTLKIQRTQQEDSAVYLCASSSDSDRHTEAFFGQGTRLTVV.

This chain links TRBV3-1 (or the pseudogene TRBV3-2) with TRBJ1-6, with D unclear. In germline, CDR1 is LGHDT, CDR2 YNNKEL (reference sequence). Trimming stripped 0 bases from V and 12 bases from J, with 9 bases between. The CDR3 extends over 13 amino acids. The CDR3 nucleotides read TGTGCCAGCAGCCAAGATTATTTGGGACCCCTCCACTTT. It encodes CASSQDYLGPLHF.

The chain links TRBV5-1 to TRBJ1-1, with D possibly TRBD1 on 6 matching bases. V lost 4 bases and J 11 bases, leaving 15 bases between the germline ends. The CDR3 covers 12 residues. The germline V gene has CDR1 SGHRS and CDR2 YFSETQ. This chain's CDR3 is CASSPQGSPAFF. CDR3 nucleotides: TGCGCCAGCAGCCCACAGGGTTCTCCGGCTTTCTTT.

This clone was observed a few times. The genes are TRBV29-1 and TRBJ2-7; 7 bases agree with TRBD2. CDR3 length: 12 residues. After removal of 1 base from V and 3 bases from J, the junction contained 0 bases not matched to a gene. Germline CDR1 reads SQVTM; CDR2 reads ANQGSEA. CDR3 amino acids: CSVEASGYEQYF. CDR3 bases: TGCAGCGTTGAAGCTAGCGGCTACGAGCAGTACTTC.

V is TRBV10-3 and J is TRBJ1-1; the match to TRBD1 covers 8 bases. After removal of 4 bases from V and 7 bases from J, the junction contained 5 bases not matched to a gene. Germline V CDR1 and CDR2: ENHRY, SYGVKD. CDR3 length equals 13 residues. CDR3: CAISALGQGEAFF. The CDR3 coding sequence is TGTGCCATCAGTGCCTTAGGACAGGGTGAAGCTTTCTTT.

V usage is TRBV28 and J usage is TRBJ2-2, with a tentative D call TRBD1 (6 bases). There are 15 residues in the CDR3. V was cut by 7 bases and J by 7 bases, with 19 bases left in between. Germline CDR1 MDHEN, CDR2 SYDVKM. The CDR3, as DNA: TGTGCCAGCATCCCCCCACAGGGCCGGAGCGGGGAGCTGTTTTTT. Translated, it gives CASIPPQGRSGELFF. The full variable domain, in which reference TRBV28 and TRBJ2-2 provide the parts outside the CDR3, is DVKVTQSSRYLVKRTGEKVFLECVQDMDHENMFWYRQDPGLGLRLIYFSYDVKMKEKGDIPEGYSVSREKKERFSLILESASTNQTSMYLCASIPPQGRSGELFFGEGSRLTVL.

The rearrangement links TRBV9 to TRBJ2-5; 8 bases are shared with TRBD1. Unmatched junction bases numbered 2, after V lost 2 bases and J lost 5 bases. Germline V lookup: CDR1 SGDLS, CDR2 YYNGEE. This CDR3 contains 13 residues. The CDR3 DNA is TGTGCCAGCAGCGTCGGGACAGGCGAGACCCAGTACTTC. Translating it yields CASSVGTGETQYF.